These 8 T cell receptor beta chains originate from one sample sequenced in a study of regulatory T cells in long-lasting Graves disease. The time point is: newly diagnosed GD, antithyroid drugs for less than 3 months. Scientists built the TCR library using RNA that was extracted from PBMCs. TCR beta libraries were built with iRepertoire HTBI primers and Arm-PCR of CDR3 regions. TCRdb redid the calling of the multiplex PCR reads with MiXCR, one entry per CDR3 protein. This sample carries over 400,000 distinct CDR3 sequences, 12% to 15% of them seen once, and the ten largest clones take around a sixth. The sample was also linked to a second study, of T cells in Graves' hyperthyroidism and ophthalmopathy.

Sequencing was performed on peripheral blood mononuclear cells (PBMCs), taken at new diagnosis, from a patient treated with antithyroid drugs. Receptors were obtained from a woman in her 50s with Graves disease.

About this clonotype: One end of the junction is discordant with germline, which a read error may explain. The chain recombines TRBV3-1 with TRBJ1-2; D is unresolved. The CDR3 loop spans 15 amino acids. Germline CDR1 is LGHDT and CDR2 is YNNKEL (reference sequence). Here the CDR3 DNA reads TGTGCCGGCAGCCGAGAGGCCGCTCCTCCTTATGGCTACACCTTC. It is translated as CAGSREAAPPYGYTF.

This clonotype was picked up a small number of times. CDR3 bases: TGTGCCAGCAGCTTAGGTGAAGCTAACTATGGCTACACCTTC. Translating it yields CASSLGEANYGYTF. The rearrangement links TRBV7-9 to TRBJ1-2; D gene uncertain. Germline V CDR1 and CDR2: SEHNR, FQNEAQ (reference sequence). The CDR3 runs to 14 residues. V dropped 1 base and J dropped 0 bases, with 6 bases sitting between them.

This clonotype was detected only a few times. The chain couples TRBV3-1 to TRBJ2-3; 9 positions agree with TRBD2. Germline-derived CDR1 and CDR2 are LGHDT and YNNKEL (reference sequence). This CDR3 is built from 19 residues. V gave up 4 bases and J gave up 1 base; unmatched junction bases: 15. The CDR3 DNA reads TGTGCCAGCAGCCTGTTAGCGGGAGTCGGAGGTTGGGGCACAGATACGCAGTATTTT. Protein product: CASSLLAGVGGWGTDTQYF.

The chain carries TRBV24-1 and TRBJ2-1; weak D call: TRBD2 (7 bases). This CDR3 is built from 18 residues. Germline values: CDR1 KGHDR, CDR2 SFDVKD. Trimming stripped 3 bases from V and 7 bases from J, with 24 bases between. In nucleotides, the CDR3 is TGTGCCACCAGTGATCGACCGGGACTACCACCAAGGGGGAATGAGCAGTTCTTC. This codes for CATSDRPGLPPRGNEQFF.

This clonotype was observed once. The chain joins TRBV24-1 to TRBJ2-3; the D gene could be TRBD1 or TRBD2 (5 bases each). The V end lost 2 bases, the J end lost 10 bases, and 15 bases lay between the germline ends. This CDR3 has 14 amino acids. CDR1 is KGHDR, CDR2 SFDVKD, per germline. The CDR3 bases are TGTGCCACCAGTGATTCTCCCGGACTCAGGGCGCAGTATTTT. As protein: CATSDSPGLRAQYF.

The chain links TRBV28 to TRBJ1-2, with D possibly TRBD1 on 6 matching bases. Germline-derived CDR1 and CDR2 are MDHEN and SYDVKM. V was trimmed by 3 bases and J by 8 bases, leaving 7 bases between them. The CDR3 has 11 amino acids. CDR3 DNA: TGTGCCAGCAGTTTCAGGGGAGGCTACACCTTC. Amino acid sequence: CASSFRGGYTF.

This clonotype was detected many times. The chain joins TRBV7-9 to TRBJ1-2; possibly TRBD1 for D (6 bases). Germline CDR1 reads SEHNR; CDR2 reads FQNEAQ (reference sequence). Trimming left V 5 bases short and J 1 base short, with 17 bases between. The CDR3 runs 16 residues. CDR3: CASSRPGQNVNYGYTF. CDR3 nucleotide sequence: TGTGCCAGCAGCCGCCCAGGACAGAACGTTAACTATGGCTACACCTTC.

V gene TRBV7-6 combines with J gene TRBJ2-1; 9 bases map to TRBD2. CDR1 and CDR2 (germline): SGHVS, FNYEAQ. V shed 2 bases and J 7 bases; nucleotides not matched to a gene: 21. This CDR3 contains 20 residues. The CDR3 nucleotides read TGTGCCAGCAGCTTACTCCGCTTTAGCGTTCCAGCGGGAGGAGTAAATGAGCAGTTCTTC. Encoded protein: CASSLLRFSVPAGGVNEQFF.